These 26 T cell receptor beta chains originate from one sample sequenced in a study of beta chain features in type 1 diabetes. What these receptors recognize is not known. Study-wide points: Moderate but significant shortening of TCRB CDR3s was recorded in all four CD4+ subsets from Type 1 diabetes patients.

The whole isolated RNA underwent reverse transcription, so sequencing captured expressed TCRB transcripts. TCRdb's copy holds only in-frame clones and misses some; the assay was immunoSEQ multiplex PCR. This sample yields 680,000 or so clones, of which roughly an eighth are seen a single time; 0.022% belongs to the top ten. The material sequenced was naive CD4+ T cells from blood. Receptor source: a man aged 18 to 30 with type 1 diabetes.

In its sample, this clone was seen a few times. V and J are TRBV5-5 and TRBJ2-5; TRBD1 is a possible D gene (5 bases). Germline V gene lookup returns CDR1 SGHKS and CDR2 YYEKEE (reference sequence). The CDR3 runs 14 residues. V lost 0 bases and J 4 bases, leaving 10 bases between the germline ends. The CDR3 DNA follows: TGTGCCAGCAGCTTGGCCAATGGGGCAGAGACCCAGTACTTC. Its translation is CASSLANGAETQYF.

Notes on this clone: The same CDR3 also results from other DNA sequences found in this sample. This chain links TRBV19 with TRBJ1-5; D not certain. In germline, CDR1 is LNHDA, CDR2 SQIVND (reference sequence). The CDR3 loop spans 12 amino acids. V shed 5 bases and J shed 0 bases, with 2 bases lying between them. The CDR3 DNA is TGTGCCAGTAGTGGTAGCAATCAGCCCCAGCATTTT. Translated, it gives CASSGSNQPQHF.

This clone was found a few times. The gene calls are TRBV7-8 and TRBJ2-3; D is unclear. Germline V lookup: CDR1 SGHVS, CDR2 FQNEAQ. Deletions cut 6 bases from V and 6 bases from J, with 7 bases between. There are 11 residues in the CDR3. The CDR3 spells CASRGSDTQYF. The CDR3 nucleotides read TGTGCCAGCAGGGGCTCTGATACGCAGTATTTT.

The chain links TRBV11-3 to TRBJ2-2; 7 nucleotides line up with TRBD2. This CDR3 has 14 residues. Germline CDR1 and CDR2: SGHNT and YENEEA. After removal of 7 bases from V and 0 bases from J, the junction contained 2 bases not matched to a gene. DNA of the CDR3: TGTGCCAGCAAGGCGGGGGCGAACACCGGGGAGCTGTTTTTT. It codes for CASKAGANTGELFF.

Only a few counts were recorded for this clone. The chain employs TRBV4-1 and TRBJ1-5; D gene uncertain. CDR1 and CDR2 from the germline V gene are MGHRA and YSYEKL. The CDR3 is made up of 15 amino acids. V was trimmed by 1 base and J by 5 bases, leaving 12 bases between them. The CDR3 region has the DNA TGCGCCAGCAGCCAAGGGCACAGCTCTGATCAGCCCCAGCATTTT. Translation: CASSQGHSSDQPQHF.

Details on this clone: The sample has other DNA sequences that encode this CDR3 too. The CDR3 region is CASSLGQGSGETQYF. The CDR3 region has the DNA TGCGCCAGCAGCTTGGGGCAGGGGAGCGGAGAGACCCAGTACTTC. V and J are TRBV5-1 and TRBJ2-5, with D possibly TRBD1 on 6 matching bases. This CDR3 comprises 15 residues. Per the germline V gene, CDR1 is SGHRS and CDR2 is YFSETQ. With 0 bases removed from V and 4 bases from J, the gap between germline ends came to 13 bases. The whole variable domain, filled in from reference TRBV5-1 and TRBJ2-5, reads KAGVTQTPRYLIKTRGQQVTLSCSPISGHRSVSWYQQTPGQGLQFLFEYFSETQRNKGNFPGRFSGRQFSNSRSEMNVSTLELGDSALYLCASSLGQGSGETQYFGPGTRLLVL.

The J gene is TRBJ1-1, the V gene TRBV29-1; D call uncertain. This CDR3 is 13 amino acids long. CDR1 SQVTM and CDR2 ANQGSEA come from the germline V gene. V was clipped by 6 bases and J by 0 bases, with 11 bases between them. CDR3 sequence: CSVTVQLNTEAFF. CDR3 nucleotide sequence: TGCAGCGTCACAGTACAGTTGAACACTGAAGCTTTCTTT.

The V call is TRBV5-1, the J call TRBJ1-6, with D possibly TRBD1 on 5 matching bases. The length of the CDR3 is 15 residues. Germline assignment: CDR1 SGHRS and CDR2 YFSETQ. V lost 0 bases and J lost 5, with 9 bases in between. Written as DNA, the CDR3 is TGCGCCAGCAGCTTGGAGGGACCGAATAATTCACCCCTCCACTTT. This encodes CASSLEGPNNSPLHF.

The J gene is TRBJ2-7, the V gene TRBV6-5; 7 bases match TRBD1. Germline V gives CDR1 MNHEY, CDR2 SVGAGI. V was pared by 5 bases and J by 1 base, with 5 bases of the junction left unmatched. The CDR3 extends over 14 amino acids. CDR3 loop: CASSGTASSYEQYF. In DNA form, the CDR3 reads TGTGCCAGCAGTGGGACAGCCTCATCCTACGAGCAGTACTTC.

V usage is TRBV7-9 and J usage is TRBJ2-7, with D possibly being TRBD1 or TRBD2 (5 bases each). Trimming shortened V by 6 bases and J by 6 bases, and 18 bases separated the two germline ends. The CDR3 sequence is 14 residues long. CDR1 is SEHNR and CDR2 is FQNEAQ in the germline V gene (reference sequence). The CDR3 nucleotides are TGTGCCAGCAGTTCACAGGACCCCGGGATCGAGCAGTACTTC. Its protein is CASSSQDPGIEQYF.

The chain recombines TRBV7-2 with TRBJ1-1; D remains unclear. V gave up 5 bases and J gave up 11 bases, with 18 bases separating them. This CDR3 is built from 13 residues. Looked up from germline, CDR1 is SGHTA and CDR2 is FQGNSA. The CDR3 sequence is CASSPIAPNRAFF. CDR3 sequence (DNA): TGTGCCAGCAGCCCTATCGCCCCCAATAGGGCTTTCTTT. Full variable domain (rest looked up from reference TRBV7-2 and TRBJ1-1): GAGVSQSPSNKVTEKGKDVELRCDPISGHTALYWYRQSLGQGLEFLIYFQGNSAPDKSGLPSDRFSAERTGGSVSTLTIQRTQQEDSAVYLCASSPIAPNRAFFGQGTRLTVV.

The genes are TRBV6-1 and TRBJ1-3; D is unresolved. CDR1 and CDR2 from the germline V gene are MNHNS and SASEGT. V dropped 2 bases and J dropped 4 bases, with 15 bases sitting between them. This CDR3 contains 16 residues. CDR3 amino acids: CASSERLGGSGNTIYF. The CDR3 region has the DNA TGTGCCAGCAGTGAAAGGCTGGGAGGTTCCGGAAACACCATATATTTT.

V is TRBV6-5 and J is TRBJ1-2; unclear D gene. Trimming removed 4 bases from V and 5 bases from J, with 11 bases in between. This CDR3 comprises 13 residues. Germline V gives CDR1 MNHEY, CDR2 SVGAGI. CDR3 bases: TGTGCCAGCAGTTCGCAGATTGGGTATGGCTACACCTTC. Translating it yields CASSSQIGYGYTF.

This sequence joins TRBV11-1 and TRBJ1-1, with D possibly matching TRBD1 (6 bases). Germline CDR1 SGHAT, CDR2 FQDESV (reference sequence). This CDR3 is built from 13 residues. V gave up 6 bases and J gave up 4 bases, with 12 bases separating them. The CDR3 nucleotides read TGTGCCAGCAGGGAACAGGGTGGCACTGAAGCTTTCTTT. It yields the protein CASREQGGTEAFF.

A few counts support this clone. The chain combines TRBV6-6 with TRBJ2-7; D ambiguous. The germline V and J ends were trimmed by 2 bases and 6 bases, with 11 bases remaining between them. Germline assignment: CDR1 MNHNY and CDR2 SVGAGI (reference sequence). The CDR3 length is 13 residues. CDR3 sequence reads: CASSYGPPGEQYF. In DNA, the CDR3 is TGTGCCAGCAGTTACGGGCCTCCGGGCGAGCAGTACTTC.

J is TRBJ2-3 and V is TRBV28; possibly TRBD2 for D (6 bases). The CDR3 consists of 13 residues. Germline V gives CDR1 MDHEN, CDR2 SYDVKM. The DNA for the CDR3 is TGTGCGGTCGAGGCGGGGTCCACAGATACGCAGTATTTT. It codes for CAVEAGSTDTQYF.

The gene calls are TRBV30 and TRBJ1-6, with D possibly TRBD1 on 5 matching bases. CDR1 is GTSNPN, CDR2 SVGIG, per germline (reference sequence). Trimming took off 3 bases at V and 8 bases at J, with 17 bases between the two ends. The CDR3 loop spans 15 amino acids. CDR3 DNA: TGTGCCTGGAGCGCCCCCGAGGGGCTGTATTCACCCCTCCACTTT. This codes for CAWSAPEGLYSPLHF.

The chain uses TRBV21-1 and TRBJ2-1; the listed D gene, TRBD1, was not tested against the DNA. TRBV21-1 is given as a pseudogene. This CDR3 comprises 14 residues. CDR3 sequence: CASSNGRVNNEQFF. In DNA, the CDR3 is TGTGCCAGCAGCAATGGCAGGGTAAACAATGAGCAGTTCTTC.

The table lists this clone with a few counts. The gene calls are TRBV4-1 and TRBJ2-2; D is undetermined. The CDR3 loop spans 13 amino acids. Trimming removed 1 base at V and 6 bases at J, with 6 bases between. Germline loops: CDR1 MGHRA, CDR2 YSYEKL. The CDR3: CASSQGPAGELFF. The CDR3 DNA reads as TGCGCCAGCAGCCAAGGGCCCGCCGGGGAGCTGTTTTTT.

The chain is built from TRBV30 and TRBJ1-1, with D perhaps TRBD1 (5 bases). The germline V and J ends were trimmed by 5 bases and 4 bases, with 11 bases remaining between them. Per the germline V gene, CDR1 is GTSNPN and CDR2 is SVGIG (reference sequence). The CDR3 extends over 12 amino acids. The CDR3, as DNA: TGTGCCTGGCTTGGGGCGTCCACTGAAGCTTTCTTT. Translated: CAWLGASTEAFF.

In this sample, this clone turned up a few times. The same CDR3 arises from other DNA sequences in this sample as well. This sequence joins TRBV5-1 and TRBJ1-2, with TRBD1 as a possible D gene (6 bases). V was clipped by 0 bases and J by 2 bases, with 8 bases between them. CDR1 and CDR2 (germline): SGHRS, YFSETQ. This CDR3 has 14 amino acids. The CDR3 is CASSLGTANYGYTF. CDR3 sequence (DNA): TGCGCCAGCAGCTTGGGGACAGCCAACTATGGCTACACCTTC.

This clone was picked up a small number of times. The V gene is TRBV4-1, the J gene TRBJ1-6, with 9 bases identical to TRBD1. The CDR3 runs 13 residues. V was clipped by 4 bases and J by 13 bases; unmatched bases: 5. CDR1 is MGHRA, CDR2 YSYEKL, per germline. The CDR3, as DNA: TGCGCCAGCAGCCCCGGACAGGGGCAGCCCCTCCACTTT. It codes for CASSPGQGQPLHF.

This clone was seen a few times. The V call is TRBV5-1, the J call TRBJ2-3; tentatively, D is TRBD1 (5 bases). The CDR3 sequence is 16 residues long. V was clipped by 0 bases and J by 6 bases, with 17 bases between them. The germline V gene has CDR1 SGHRS and CDR2 YFSETQ. CDR3 in DNA: TGCGCCAGCAGCTTGGGGGCAGGGTTCAATTCGGATACGCAGTATTTT. It translates to CASSLGAGFNSDTQYF.

The rearrangement uses TRBV13 and TRBJ2-1; 8 bases match TRBD1. This CDR3 is 14 amino acids long. V dropped 2 bases and J dropped 6; count of bases not matched to a gene: 3. Looked up from germline, CDR1 is PRHDT and CDR2 is FYEKMQ (reference sequence). The CDR3 nucleotides are TGTGCCAGCAGCTTAAAGACAGGGGTCAATGAGCAGTTCTTC. This gives the protein CASSLKTGVNEQFF.

The V call is TRBV27, the J call TRBJ2-5, with D unresolved. This CDR3 region has 14 residues. Germline values: CDR1 MNHEY, CDR2 SMNVEV (reference sequence). CDR3 in amino acids: CATQRNLRAETQYF. The CDR3 nucleotides read TGTGCAACACAGCGTAATCTTAGGGCAGAGACCCAGTACTTC.

This rearrangement joins TRBV7-9 to TRBJ1-1; D not resolved. V was clipped by 2 bases and J by 3 bases, with 16 bases between them. The CDR3 loop spans 16 amino acids. Germline V gene data show CDR1 as SEHNR and CDR2 as FQNEAQ (reference sequence). The CDR3 sequence is CASSLSRAGVDTEAFF. CDR3 in DNA: TGTGCCAGCAGCTTATCGAGGGCCGGGGTCGACACTGAAGCTTTCTTT.